A selection of T cell receptor beta chains follows, all from one sample in a study of cytotoxic CD8 clonotypes in ibrutinib-treated CLL. Sequencing was performed with immunoSEQ multiplex PCR; in TCRdb, only in-frame clones are kept and a portion is missing. This sample has about 85,000 clones; 79% occur once, and the top ten carry more than 4.5%. The sample in question was PBMCs, obtained after 12 months of ibrutinib treatment. The receptor source for this set is a human donor with chronic lymphocytic leukemia. The CDR3 runs from the conserved cysteine through the conserved F or W. D genes are given only for firm matches. Clone size is given for some rows only: seen once, a few or many times, or a class if the clone is expanded.

>TRBJ1-1|-|-|TRBV6-1
TGTGCCAGCAGGGACCCTGGGAGCTACACTGAAGCTTTCTTT
CASRDPGSYTEAFF
>TRBJ2-4|once|-|TRBV7-9
TGTGCCAGCAGCTTAGGGGCAGGCGGGGACATTCAGTACTTC
CASSLGAGGDIQYF
>TRBJ2-7|-|-|TRBV12-1
TGTGCCAGCAGATCCATATGGGGGCGGTTCGAGCAGTACTTC
CASRSIWGRFEQYF
>TRBJ2-4|-|TRBD1|TRBV12-5
TGTGCTAGCGCCCGGGACAGCACTGCGGACATTCAGTACTTC
CASARDSTADIQYF
>TRBJ1-2|once|TRBD1|TRBV19
TGTGCCAGTACCCGACAGGGAGGGGATGGCTACACCTTC
CASTRQGGDGYTF
>TRBJ2-5|-|-|TRBV11-2
TGTGCCAGCAGCCTCGGTAGGGAAGAGACCCAGTACTTC
CASSLGREETQYF
>TRBJ2-3|-|TRBD1|TRBV7-7
TGTGCTAGCAGCTTAGGGACAGGGTGGACAGATACGCAGTATTTT
CASSLGTGWTDTQYF
>TRBJ2-3|-|TRBD2|TRBV4-2
TGTGCCAGCAGCCCCGGGACTAGGGGAGTGGATACGCAGTATTTT
CASSPGTRGVDTQYF
>TRBJ2-7|-|-|TRBV7-9
TGTGCCAGCAGCTTGGCGACAGATTACGAGCAGTACTTC
CASSLATDYEQYF
>TRBJ2-7|many|-|TRBV2
TGTGCCAGCAGGTGGAGCTACGAGCAGTACTTC
CASRWSYEQYF
>TRBJ1-4|-|-|TRBV9
TGTGCCAGCAGCGCCCGGCCAACCGAGGGGGAAAAACTGTTTTTT
CASSARPTEGEKLFF
>TRBJ1-5|-|-|TRBV19
TGTGCCAGTAGTATAAGACACCTTAGCAATCAGCCCCAGCATTTT
CASSIRHLSNQPQHF
>TRBJ1-2|-|TRBD1|TRBV5-1
TGCGCCAGCAGCGACCAGGGGGCCTATGGCTACACCTTC
CASSDQGAYGYTF
>TRBJ1-5|-|TRBD1|TRBV28
TGTGCCAGCAGTGACAGGGTCGGTGGGAGACAGCCCCAGCATTTT
CASSDRVGGRQPQHF
>TRBJ2-7|few|-|TRBV11-2
TGTGCCAGCAGCTTCCACCAACTGCCCCGCAGGGGTGTCCCTCTCGAGCAGTACTTC
CASSFHQLPRRGVPLEQYF
>TRBJ2-3|-|-|TRBV7-9
TGTGCCAGCAGCTTTCCGGGGGCCGATACGCAGTATTTT
CASSFPGADTQYF
>TRBJ2-7|many|TRBD2|TRBV6-6
TGTGCCAGCACCTGGGGAGGGGATGGGTACGAGCAGTACTTC
CASTWGGDGYEQYF
>TRBJ1-3|-|-|TRBV9
TGTGCCAGCAGCGAGGGGTCTGGAAACACCATATATTTT
CASSEGSGNTIYF
>TRBJ2-3|-|-|TRBV7-9
TGTGCCAGCAGCTCCCAGGGGGATACGCAGTATTTT
CASSSQGDTQYF
>TRBJ2-3|-|-|TRBV5-1
TGCGCCAGCAGCCCGGGGGCGGGTACCAAACCCGGCACAGATACGCAGTATTTT
CASSPGAGTKPGTDTQYF
>TRBJ1-4|-|TRBD1|TRBV4-2
TGTGCCAGCAGCCGGCGGACAGGGGGGGCTGGAAAACTGTTTTTT
CASSRRTGGAGKLFF
>TRBJ1-1|once|-|TRBV19
TGTGCCAGTAGGGGCCTCTACGCAGGGGTCTTGAACACTGAAGCTTTCTTT
CASRGLYAGVLNTEAFF
>TRBJ1-3|few|-|TRBV6-5
TGTGCCAGCACGGACCCGTCTGGAAACACCATATATTTT
CASTDPSGNTIYF
>TRBJ1-1|-|-|TRBV19
TGTGCCAGTCACTCCTGGGGGCGGACTGAAGCTTTCTTT
CASHSWGRTEAFF
>TRBJ2-4|-|-|TRBV28
TGTGCCAGCAGTCCCCCAGGGGATCTAGCCAAAAACATTCAGTACTTC
CASSPPGDLAKNIQYF
>TRBJ2-1|-|-|TRBV7-9
TGTGCCAGCAGCTCAAATGAGCAGTTCTTC
CASSSNEQFF